These T cell receptor beta chains were read from a single sample in a study of T cell responses to AZD1222 COVID-19 vaccine. Sequencing was performed with immunoSEQ multiplex PCR; in TCRdb, only in-frame clones are kept and a portion is missing. This sample has some 130,000 clones, with 70% to 90% found just once. Specimen: peripheral blood, collected on day 0 of AZD1222 vaccination. The receptors were sampled from an adult in good health. The CDR3 runs from the conserved cysteine through the conserved F or W. The D gene is left open where the match is weak. Size values are once, few and many counts, or a class for expanded clones, and some rows have none.

J gene | V gene | clone size | D gene | CDR3 DNA | CDR3 protein
TRBJ2-3 | TRBV11-3 | - | - | TGTGCCAGCAGCTTAGGGGCTACCCACTCAGATACGCAGTATTTT | CASSLGATHSDTQYF
TRBJ2-2 | TRBV19 | - | TRBD2 | TGTGCCAGTAAGGGACAGCAGACTAGCGGGCGGACCGGGGAGCTGTTTTTT | CASKGQQTSGRTGELFF
TRBJ1-2 | TRBV5-1 | few | TRBD1 | TGCGCCAGCAGCATGCTTGGACAGGTCGATGGCTACACCTTC | CASSMLGQVDGYTF
TRBJ2-7 | TRBV5-6 | - | - | TGTGCCAGCAGGGGTAGGACGGATTCCTACGAGCAGTACTTC | CASRGRTDSYEQYF
TRBJ1-4 | TRBV14 | few | - | TGTGCCAGCAGCCAGGACCCCGGGGACACCGATGAAAAACTGTTTTTT | CASSQDPGDTDEKLFF
TRBJ2-5 | TRBV30 | once | TRBD2 | TGTGCCTGGAACGGCCCGGGACTAGCCAGACAGACCCAGTACTTC | CAWNGPGLARQTQYF
TRBJ1-3 | TRBV4-2 | - | - | TGTGCCAGCAGCCAAGAGGGGGGGCTGGGAAACACCATATATTTT | CASSQEGGLGNTIYF
TRBJ1-3 | TRBV7-2 | - | TRBD1 | TGTGCCAGCAGCCAACGGGACAGGGATATTGGAAACACCATATATTTT | CASSQRDRDIGNTIYF
TRBJ2-1 | TRBV14 | - | - | TGTGCCAGCAGCCTTTTTAGGGGTTACAATGAGCAGTTCTTC | CASSLFRGYNEQFF
TRBJ2-2 | TRBV9 | - | - | TGTGCCAGCAGCGTAGGTGTTACCGGGGAGCTGTTTTTT | CASSVGVTGELFF
TRBJ1-3 | TRBV7-2 | - | - | TGTGCCAGCACCACCGGGGGGTACTCTGGAAACACCATATATTTT | CASTTGGYSGNTIYF
TRBJ1-3 | TRBV27 | - | - | TGTGCCAGCAGTTTAGAGGCAGGATCTGGAAACACCATATATTTT | CASSLEAGSGNTIYF